The sequence of this TCR beta chain was determined in a study of shared clonotypes between healthy human individuals (dated by TCRdb to the early 2020s). Regarding the complete study: A couple of women and three men aged 18 to 49 years were included in the cohort. The study deeply sequenced blood TCR repertoires of five healthy adults to estimate repertoire size and the extent of clonotype sharing between individuals. Per donor, leukapheresis produced somewhere between about 0.94 and 10 billion PBMCs. Different laboratories and diverse techniques were used to prepare libraries and sequence TCR repertoires, to increase sequencing depth and limit assay-specific biases. For each donor, three plates each were used for CD4 naive and CD4 memory, two plates were used for CD8 naive, and one plate was used for CD8 memory.

Using the deep immunoSEQ assay, multiplex PCR amplified TCR CDR3 regions from genomic DNA. Genomic DNA extracted from each cell subset was distributed evenly over all wells of several immunoSEQ 96-well plates, and each plate served as one replicate. For sorted subsets, each replicate PCR was loaded with approximately 0.2 ug genomic DNA, equivalent to about 30,000 T cell genomes. The purified libraries were quantified using a Qubit 3.0 fluorometer, sized with a Bioanalyzer 2100, and then quantified again using the KAPA Library Quantification kit. Each immunoSEQ 96-well plate was sequenced on its own single-read 150-cycle Illumina NextSeq 550 flow cell. In the original analysis: Because only junctional sequences without quality scores were contained in the immunoSEQ output, filtering matching that applied to full-length reads could not be performed. Sequences were annotated with PyIR, a Python wrapper for IgBLAST v1.9, using IMGT germline references to assign V/J genes and CDR3. Any read was removed if the V/J assignment was weak (E-value above 1e-6), the CDR3 was missing, or the read contained stop codons, out-of-frame junctions, or ambiguous translated residues. V3J clonotypes were defined as sequences sharing the same inferred V gene, J gene, and CDR3 amino acid sequence. Percentage overlap between repertoires was calculated by dividing the number of shared unique clonotypes by the size of the smaller repertoire. Repertoire richness was assessed with RTK rarefaction, the Chao1 estimator, and Recon v2.1 estimates of unobserved clonotypes. For all TCRbeta clonotypes obtained by the gDNA method from a few donors, generation probabilities were computed with OLGA. Entries here come from immuneACCESS through TCRdb and include only in-frame sequences with V and J called. Some clones fail to appear in such tables; in the studies checked, an unresolved V gene covers under half of the shortfall, and the cause of the remainder is unknown. V and J calls and clone size are those listed in that table; D and trimming were worked out from the DNA. Within this sample are roughly 2.2 million clones, with over 85% of them counted one time only. About 0.39% of the sample rests with the top ten.

The germline V gene gives CDR1 as SGHTA and CDR2 as FQGTGA. Including cysteine and phenylalanine, the CDR3 has 20 amino acids. The sequence is cut down to CDR3 DNA, 60 bases in frame from base 1. The V end gives up 1 base and the J end 1 base, leaving 16 bases in the junction not matched to a gene. This clone was seen once. Which antigen it targets is not known. No per-base quality is available; no much larger clone lies one base away. On the study overall, not on this receptor specifically: Incomplete sequencing was indicated by rarefaction of sorted-subset datasets, despite the large sequencing depth. Naive subsets generally had larger estimated clonotype richness than memory subsets did. Sampling was restricted to blood, and TCR repertoires in tissue are likely to differ from TCR repertoires in blood. Sharing across a handful of donors was observed for around 4.8% of naive CD4, under 4% of naive CD8, about 2.3% of memory CD4, and less than 0.45% of memory CD8 clonotypes. Higher generation probabilities were observed for clonotypes shared by all four sorted-subset donors than for non-shared clonotypes. Because the study included only a small number of donors, the genetic and exposure-history diversity represented was limited. Based on pairwise subsampling, the degree of clonotype sharing among donors was expected to be affected by sequencing depth.

The donors were healthy, HIV-negative adults with no recently reported acute infections or vaccinations. All donors were Caucasian adults living in Nashville, Tennessee, USA. CD4+ T cells were enriched through magnetic negative selection, after which naive cells were positively selected on CD45RA and the remaining negative fraction served as the memory subset. Blood was collected by leukapheresis, and PBMCs were isolated by Ficoll-Histopaque density gradient centrifugation and then cryopreserved in liquid nitrogen vapor phase. Analytical flow cytometry was used to check the purity and quantity of each magnetically sorted T cell population. Genomic DNA was isolated from every sorted fraction and measured by UV absorbance on a Nanodrop 2000c.

The chain uses TRBV7-3 and TRBJ2-3, and TRBD1 aligns with 8 junction nucleotides. The material sequenced was naive CD4+ T cells from PBMCs. Per the publication, the cell subset or site label means: CD45RA+ positively selected. This receptor was obtained from a man aged 18 to 29 in good health. Some clones in this sample may be carry-over from other donors' samples. The nucleotide sequence is TGTGCCAGCAGCTTAAAATCAGGGGGCATTTCCAGAGGGGGCACAGATACGCAGTATTTT. Its coded protein is CASSLKSGGISRGGTDTQYF.